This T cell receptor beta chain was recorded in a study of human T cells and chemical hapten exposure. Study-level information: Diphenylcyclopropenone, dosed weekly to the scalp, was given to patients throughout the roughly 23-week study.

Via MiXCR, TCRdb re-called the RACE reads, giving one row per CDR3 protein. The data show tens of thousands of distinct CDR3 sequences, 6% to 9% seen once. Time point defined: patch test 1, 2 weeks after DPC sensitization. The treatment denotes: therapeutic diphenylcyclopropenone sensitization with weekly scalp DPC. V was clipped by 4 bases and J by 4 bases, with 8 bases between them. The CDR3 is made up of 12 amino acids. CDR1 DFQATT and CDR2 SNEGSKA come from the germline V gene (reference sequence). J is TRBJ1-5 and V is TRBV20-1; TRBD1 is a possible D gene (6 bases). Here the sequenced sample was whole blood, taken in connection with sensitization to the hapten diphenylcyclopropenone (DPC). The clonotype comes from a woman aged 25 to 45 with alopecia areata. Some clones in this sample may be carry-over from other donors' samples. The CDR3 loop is CSAIQGNQPQHF. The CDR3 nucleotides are TGCAGTGCTATACAGGGAAATCAGCCCCAGCATTTT.